The source of this T cell receptor beta chain is a study of CD8 T cells in Susac syndrome. This CDR3 contains 14 residues. Between the trimmed V and J ends, which lost 0 bases and 1 base, there was a span of 7 bases. Germline CDR1 LNHNV, CDR2 YYDKDF (reference sequence). Random hexamers served to reverse transcribe about 0.5 to 1 ug RNA. One entry per CDR3 protein results from TCRdb running MiXCR on the immunoSEQ multiplex PCR reads. In the table there are some 180,000 distinct CDR3 sequences, just under 95% of which are singletons. This clonotype was sampled from a human donor with Susac syndrome. Input material: CD4+ T cells from PBMCs. The chain combines TRBV15 with TRBJ2-7; D ambiguous. Written as DNA, the CDR3 is TGTGCCACCAGCAGAGATCTAGGTTCCTACGAGCAGTACTTC. As protein: CATSRDLGSYEQYF. The variable domain in full, completed from reference TRBV15 and TRBJ2-7, reads DAMVIQNPRYQVTQFGKPVTLSCSQTLNHNVMYWYQQKSSQAPKLLFHYYDKDFNNEADTPDNFQSRRPNTSFCFLDIRSPGLGDTAMYLCATSRDLGSYEQYFGPGTRLTVT.